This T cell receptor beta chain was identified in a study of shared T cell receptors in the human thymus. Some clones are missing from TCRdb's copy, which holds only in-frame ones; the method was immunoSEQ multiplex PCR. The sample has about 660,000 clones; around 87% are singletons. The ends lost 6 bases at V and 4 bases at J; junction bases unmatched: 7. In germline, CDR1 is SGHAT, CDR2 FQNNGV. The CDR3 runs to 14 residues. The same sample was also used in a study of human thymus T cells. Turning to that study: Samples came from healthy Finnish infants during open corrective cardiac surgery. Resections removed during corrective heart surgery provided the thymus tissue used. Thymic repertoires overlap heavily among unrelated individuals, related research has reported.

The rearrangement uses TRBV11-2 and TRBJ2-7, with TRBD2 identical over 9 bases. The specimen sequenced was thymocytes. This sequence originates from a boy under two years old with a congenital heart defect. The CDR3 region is CASRGGLATYEQYF. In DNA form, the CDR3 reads TGTGCCAGCAGGGGGGGACTAGCTACTTACGAGCAGTACTTC.